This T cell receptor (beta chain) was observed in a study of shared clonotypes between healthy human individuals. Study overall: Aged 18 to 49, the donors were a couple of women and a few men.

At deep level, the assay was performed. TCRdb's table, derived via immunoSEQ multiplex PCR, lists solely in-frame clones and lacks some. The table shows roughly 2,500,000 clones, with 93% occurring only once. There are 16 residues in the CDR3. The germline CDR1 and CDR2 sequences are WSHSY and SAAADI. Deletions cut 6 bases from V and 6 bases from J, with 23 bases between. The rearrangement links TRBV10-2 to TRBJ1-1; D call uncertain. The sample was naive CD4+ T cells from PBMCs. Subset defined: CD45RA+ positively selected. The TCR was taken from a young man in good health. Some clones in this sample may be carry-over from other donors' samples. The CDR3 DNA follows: TGCGCCAGCAGAACAATTGGGAGTCCCGTTGGCGCTGAAGCTTTCTTT. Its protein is CASRTIGSPVGAEAFF.